A single sample gave rise to the 21 T cell receptor beta chains below, sequenced in a study of blood T cell repertoires in COVID-19. Some clones are missing from TCRdb's copy, which holds only in-frame ones; the method was immunoSEQ multiplex PCR. Counted here are 360,000 or so clones, 85% to 90% occurring once; the ten biggest clones make up about 1.7%. Sequencing was carried out using PBMCs or T cells enriched from blood (not recorded which). Receptors originate from a woman aged 30 to 39 who had recovered from COVID-19.

This chain uses TRBV18 with TRBJ1-6, with D possibly matching TRBD1 (5 bases). Between the trimmed V and J ends, which lost 5 bases and 8 bases, there was a span of 28 bases. This CDR3 has 19 residues. Germline V gene data show CDR1 as KGHSH and CDR2 as LQKENI. CDR3 sequence (DNA): TGTGCCAGCTCAGGGGGAGGGAAAAGGAAGAGTATTTTTTATTCACCCCTCCACTTT. Amino acids: CASSGGGKRKSIFYSPLHF.

The rearrangement joins TRBV11-2 to TRBJ1-3; possibly TRBD1 for D (5 bases). CDR1 and CDR2 (germline): SGHAT, FQNNGV. This CDR3 spans 13 amino acids. The ends were cut back, 5 bases at V and 6 bases at J, with 11 bases in the middle. The CDR3 loop is CASSPSTANTIYF. The CDR3 DNA is TGTGCCAGCAGCCCCTCGACAGCAAACACCATATATTTT.

The genes are TRBV6-1 and TRBJ1-3, with 8 bases aligning to TRBD1. Looked up from germline, CDR1 is MNHNS and CDR2 is SASEGT. V gave up 4 bases and J gave up 0 bases; unmatched junction bases: 11. CDR3 length: 18 amino acids. As DNA, the CDR3 is TGTGCCAGCAGTGGGCTCCGGGACAGGTCCTACTCTGGAAACACCATATATTTT. Amino acid sequence: CASSGLRDRSYSGNTIYF.

The V gene is TRBV18, the J gene TRBJ1-2, with a tentative D call TRBD1 (6 bases). This CDR3 contains 14 residues. Per germline, CDR1 KGHSH and CDR2 LQKENI. Trimming took off 2 bases at V and 10 bases at J, with 17 bases between the two ends. CDR3 sequence reads: CASSPLPGVDDYTF. CDR3 sequence (DNA): TGTGCCAGCTCACCATTACCAGGGGTGGATGACTACACCTTC.

The genes are TRBV7-9 and TRBJ1-4; the D gene is possibly TRBD1 (5 bases). This CDR3 has 16 residues. Germline lookup yields CDR1 SEHNR and CDR2 FQNEAQ (reference sequence). The germline V and J ends were trimmed by 2 bases and 8 bases, with 18 bases remaining between them. CDR3 coding DNA: TGTGCCAGCAGCTTACGGGGGACTATTGGTATCGAAAAACTGTTTTTT. Its translation is CASSLRGTIGIEKLFF.

This rearrangement joins TRBV25-1 to TRBJ1-5; D is perhaps TRBD1 (5 bases). Germline V gene sequence: CDR1 MGHDK, CDR2 SYGVNS. This CDR3 has 14 residues. Trimming stripped 2 bases from V and 3 bases from J, with 8 bases between. As DNA, the CDR3 is TGTGCCAGCAGTGAAGGGGGGTTCAATCAGCCCCAGCATTTT. This translates into CASSEGGFNQPQHF. Filled out from reference TRBV25-1 and TRBJ1-5, the complete variable domain reads EADIYQTPRYLVIGTGKKITLECSQTMGHDKMYWYQQDPGMELHLIHYSYGVNSTEKGDLSSESTVSRIRTEHFPLTLESARPSHTSQYLCASSEGGFNQPQHFGDGTRLSIL.

The chain joins TRBV7-2 to TRBJ1-1, with D possibly matching TRBD1 (5 bases). V was shortened by 2 bases and J by 0 bases, with 7 bases between the two germline ends. This CDR3 comprises 14 residues. CDR1 and CDR2 from the germline V gene are SGHTA and FQGNSA. The CDR3 DNA reads TGTGCCAGCAGCTTATACAGGTTGAACACTGAAGCTTTCTTT. Protein sequence: CASSLYRLNTEAFF.

V usage is TRBV9 and J usage is TRBJ2-7; D call uncertain. Trimming removed 0 bases at V and 6 bases at J, with 7 bases between. Germline V gene data show CDR1 as SGDLS and CDR2 as YYNGEE. The CDR3 runs 12 residues. CDR3 DNA: TGTGCCAGCAGCGTAGGCACCGGCGAGCAGTACTTC. Translating gives CASSVGTGEQYF.

This clone was observed a handful of times. The V and J genes are TRBV7-9 and TRBJ2-7, with 8 bases matching TRBD1. The CDR3 sequence is 15 residues long. CDR1 is SEHNR, CDR2 FQNEAQ, per germline (reference sequence). The ends lost 5 bases at V and 0 bases at J; junction bases unmatched: 6. This CDR3 is CASSPRDRSSYEQYF. The CDR3 bases are TGTGCCAGCAGCCCCCGGGACAGGAGCTCCTACGAGCAGTACTTC.

Points on this clone: One end of the junction varies from germline; a read error may be responsible. This rearrangement joins TRBV11-2 to TRBJ1-2, with unresolved D. The CDR3 is 13 amino acids. The germline gives CDR1 SGHAT, CDR2 FQNNGV. CDR3 loop: CASSLERSYGYTF. CDR3 bases: TGTGCCAGCAGCCTAGAGAGGTCCTATGGCTACACCTTC.

V is TRBV20-1 and J is TRBJ1-3; 7 nucleotides align to TRBD1. V lost 3 bases, J lost 3 bases, and 11 bases stayed unmatched. This CDR3 comprises 16 residues. Germline V gives CDR1 DFQATT, CDR2 SNEGSKA (reference sequence). The DNA of the CDR3 is TGCAGTGCTAGTGGTTTAAGGGGGCAAGGTGGAAACACCATATATTTT. This encodes CSASGLRGQGGNTIYF.

The chain is built from TRBV6-5 and TRBJ2-7; D is perhaps TRBD2 (5 bases). This CDR3 is 15 amino acids long. Germline V gene lookup returns CDR1 MNHEY and CDR2 SVGAGI. V lost 2 bases and J 7 bases, leaving 18 bases between the germline ends. The CDR3 here is CASSYRASSRIEQYF. As DNA, the CDR3 is TGTGCCAGCAGTTACAGGGCTAGCTCCCGGATTGAGCAGTACTTC.

The chain combines TRBV27 with TRBJ2-1; 9 nucleotides line up with TRBD2. The CDR3 extends over 17 amino acids. V lost 4 bases, J lost 2 bases, and 9 bases stayed unmatched. Per germline, CDR1 MNHEY and CDR2 SMNVEV (reference sequence). The DNA of the CDR3 is TGTGCCAGCAGTTCTCAGGCTAGCGGGGCCACCTACAATGAGCAGTTCTTC. This codes for CASSSQASGATYNEQFF.

The V and J genes are TRBV5-6 and TRBJ1-1, with D maybe TRBD1 (6 bases). V lost 5 bases and J lost 5, with 22 bases in between. CDR1 is SGHDT, CDR2 YYEEEE, per germline. The CDR3 extends over 16 amino acids. CDR3 loop: CASSVQGFILGTEAFF. The CDR3, as DNA: TGTGCCAGCAGTGTACAGGGTTTCATTCTCGGTACTGAAGCTTTCTTT.

This sequence joins TRBV6-1 and TRBJ1-6; tentative D call: TRBD1 (5 bases). The V end lost 0 bases, the J end lost 0 bases, and 12 bases lay between the germline ends. Germline CDR1 is MNHNS and CDR2 is SASEGT. There are 18 residues in the CDR3. The chain's CDR3 is CASSEAAGSGSYNSPLHF. The CDR3 bases are TGTGCCAGCAGTGAAGCGGCAGGGTCCGGCTCCTATAATTCACCCCTCCACTTT.

The rearrangement joins TRBV12-5 to TRBJ1-2; D may be TRBD1 (6 bases). The CDR3 consists of 14 residues. V was trimmed by 4 bases and J by 2 bases, leaving 11 bases between them. Per the germline V gene, CDR1 is LGHNT and CDR2 is FRNRAP. CDR3 in DNA: TGTGCTAGTGGTTCAGGACAGCGGAACTATGGCTACACCTTC. It yields the protein CASGSGQRNYGYTF.

This clone was seen once. This chain uses TRBV6-5 with TRBJ1-6, with D unresolved. The CDR3 sequence is 13 residues long. Germline CDR1 reads MNHEY; CDR2 reads SVGAGI. The ends were cut back, 10 bases at V and 10 bases at J, with 17 bases in the middle. CDR3: CATTRGRGSPLHF. For the CDR3, the DNA is TGTGCCACCACGCGCGGCAGAGGGTCACCCCTCCACTTT.

The chain carries TRBV30 and TRBJ1-6; D is perhaps TRBD1 (5 bases). Trimming pared 5 bases from V and 7 bases from J, leaving 12 bases between. Looked up from germline, CDR1 is GTSNPN and CDR2 is SVGIG (reference sequence). The CDR3 loop spans 13 amino acids. CDR3 region: CAWRSPGNSPLHF. The CDR3 DNA is TGTGCCTGGCGCAGTCCAGGGAATTCACCCCTCCACTTT.

This sequence joins TRBV14 and TRBJ1-2; 7 nucleotides match TRBD1. This CDR3 has 13 residues. Germline-derived CDR1 and CDR2 are SGHDN and FVKESK. J lost 5 bases, V lost 4 bases, and 4 bases had no gene match. The CDR3 spells CASSPDRVYGYTF. The DNA for the CDR3 is TGTGCCAGCAGCCCAGACAGGGTGTATGGCTACACCTTC.

The chain has TRBV7-9 and TRBJ2-3, with D unclear. The CDR3 covers 15 residues. V was trimmed by 5 bases and J by 2 bases, leaving 14 bases between them. Germline values: CDR1 SEHNR, CDR2 FQNEAQ (reference sequence). The CDR3 region has the DNA TGTGCCAGCAGCCCGCAGGCCGGCTCCACAGATACGCAGTATTTT. The encoded protein is CASSPQAGSTDTQYF.

The rearrangement links TRBV5-1 to TRBJ2-1, with TRBD2 as a possible D gene (6 bases). V dropped 6 bases and J dropped 0 bases, with 16 bases sitting between them. Germline V CDR1 and CDR2: SGHRS, YFSETQ. The CDR3 is 16 amino acids. CDR3 in amino acids: CASTVTTGSSYNEQFF. Here the CDR3 DNA reads TGCGCCAGCACTGTAACTACCGGGAGCTCCTACAATGAGCAGTTCTTC.